This T cell receptor beta chain came from a study of cytomegalovirus exposure and HLA in healthy donors. Study context: As an earlier analysis found, around 190 million T cells yielded 90 million to 140 million unique TCR beta sequences.

The study ran its PCR with 60 Vbeta and 13 Jbeta primers. TCRdb keeps only in-frame clones here, not all; method: immunoSEQ multiplex PCR. The sample has about 140,000 clones; almost 85% are singletons. To note about this clone: Its specificity is not known.

Overall study findings and caveats: Sequencing artifact likely explains a cluster of highly shared sequence variants. Cytomegalovirus status, reportedly, was diagnosed with high specificity and sensitivity by the classifier. By HLA locus, TCR association rates varied in a later analysis, with DRB1 showing the most and HLA-C the fewest.

This TCR was sampled from a woman between 40 and 55 years old in good health and CMV-seronegative. The material sequenced was PBMCs.

This CDR3 reads CASSLEFQGQPQHF. The CDR3 nucleotides are TGTGCCAGCAGTTTGGAGTTTCAAGGTCAGCCCCAGCATTTT. The chain has TRBV2 and TRBJ1-5; the D is unclear. Trimming pared 5 bases from V and 6 bases from J, leaving 14 bases between. CDR3 size: 14 residues. Germline V gene data show CDR1 as SNHLY and CDR2 as FYNNEI. Full variable domain (remainder filled in from reference TRBV2 and TRBJ1-5): EPEVTQTPSHQVTQMGQEVILRCVPISNHLYFYWYRQILGQKVEFLVSFYNNEISEKSEIFDDQFSVERPDGSNFTLKIRSTKLEDSAMYFCASSLEFQGQPQHFGDGTRLSIL.